These 5 T cell receptor beta chains came from one sample sequenced in a study of T cells in Graves' hyperthyroidism and ophthalmopathy. TCR beta CDR3 sequences were amplified from RNA transcripts. HTBI primers drove first-round RT-PCR of the TCR CDR3. TCRdb ran MiXCR on the multiplex PCR reads and lists one entry per CDR3 protein. The sample records approximately 590,000 distinct CDR3 sequences, approximately 14% being singletons. Sequenced sample: blood. The receptors were gathered from a woman aged 25 to 39 with Graves' hyperthyroidism.

A word on this clonotype: A single base separates this from a much larger clone, so it may be a read error. V is TRBV13 and J is TRBJ1-2; D call uncertain. The germline CDR1 and CDR2 sequences are PRHDT and FYEKMQ (reference sequence). The CDR3 is 17 amino acids. The CDR3 coding sequence is TGTGCCGGCAGCTTAGGCCCCCTCGATGGAGGGTCGTATGGCTACACCTTC. Its translation: CAGSLGPLDGGSYGYTF. Drawing the rest from reference TRBV13 and TRBJ1-2, the complete variable domain is AAGVIQSPRHLIKEKRETATLKCYPIPRHDTVYWYQQGPGQDPQFLISFYEKMQSDKGSIPDRFSAQQFSDYHSELNMSSLELGDSALYFCAGSLGPLDGGSYGYTFGSGTRLTVV.

This clonotype was seen many times. Here the CDR3 reads CASSDGTRVSQETQYF. The CDR3 DNA reads TGTGCCAGCAGCGACGGGACTAGAGTATCACAAGAGACCCAGTACTTC. V usage is TRBV3-1 and J usage is TRBJ2-5; 8 nucleotides align to TRBD2. The CDR3 covers 16 residues. The trim removed 5 bases at V and 2 bases at J, leaving 10 bases unmatched. The germline gives CDR1 LGHDT, CDR2 YNNKEL (reference sequence).

This clonotype was seen a handful of times. The V and J genes are TRBV3-1 and TRBJ2-1; TRBD2 agrees at 7 bases. The V gene's germline CDR1 is LGHDT and CDR2 YNNKEL (reference sequence). CDR3 length: 16 residues. V lost 7 bases and J lost 4; bases outside the gene matches: 13. The DNA for the CDR3 is TGTGCCAGCACCCCTTCCCCCATAGCGGGTTACAATGAGCAGTTCTTC. Translation gives CASTPSPIAGYNEQFF.

The CDR3 nucleotides are TGCGCCAGCAGCCATGGCGGGTATAGCAATCAGCCCCAGCATTTT. As protein: CASSHGGYSNQPQHF. The V call is TRBV4-1, the J call TRBJ1-5, with D uncertain. V was shortened by 3 bases and J by 0 bases, with 9 bases between the two germline ends. In germline, CDR1 is MGHRA, CDR2 YSYEKL. The length of the CDR3 is 15 residues.

This clonotype appeared many times. The chain links TRBV6-5 to TRBJ2-3, with D unclear. V was shortened by 2 bases and J by 2 bases, with 8 bases between the two germline ends. This CDR3 is built from 14 residues. Per germline, CDR1 MNHEY and CDR2 SVGAGI. The CDR3 is CASSYRPSTDTQYF. The CDR3 DNA follows: TGTGCCAGCAGTTACAGGCCATCCACAGATACGCAGTATTTT.